A single sample is the source of the 3 T cell receptor beta chains below, sequenced in a study of blood T cell repertoires in COVID-19. Measured with immunoSEQ multiplex PCR; TCRdb has only the in-frame clones, and not every one. The sample lists approximately 220,000 clones; approximately 83% were seen once. Sequences were obtained from peripheral blood. The receptor set was obtained from a woman aged 60-70 years with acute or convalescent COVID-19.

The chain has TRBV2 and TRBJ2-1; 9 bases match TRBD1. The CDR3 has 15 residues. Per the germline V gene, CDR1 is SNHLY and CDR2 is FYNNEI. The ends lost 3 bases at V and 6 bases at J; junction bases unmatched: 6. CDR3 sequence reads: CASSEGTGWGNEQFF. The CDR3 nucleotides are TGTGCCAGCAGTGAGGGGACAGGGTGGGGCAATGAGCAGTTCTTC. The entire variable domain, with the rest obtained from reference TRBV2 and TRBJ2-1, is as follows: EPEVTQTPSHQVTQMGQEVILRCVPISNHLYFYWYRQILGQKVEFLVSFYNNEISEKSEIFDDQFSVERPDGSNFTLKIRSTKLEDSAMYFCASSEGTGWGNEQFFGPGTRLTVL.

The chain couples TRBV28 to TRBJ1-6; D is unclear. The germline gives CDR1 MDHEN, CDR2 SYDVKM. V lost 3 bases to trimming and J lost 9 bases, with 6 bases between them. This CDR3 is 12 amino acids long. This chain's CDR3 is CASSLRSSPLHF. CDR3 nucleotides: TGTGCCAGCAGTTTGCGGAGTTCACCCCTCCACTTT. The full variable domain, completed using reference TRBV28 and TRBJ1-6, is DVKVTQSSRYLVKRTGEKVFLECVQDMDHENMFWYRQDPGLGLRLIYFSYDVKMKEKGDIPEGYSVSREKKERFSLILESASTNQTSMYLCASSLRSSPLHFGNGTRLTVT.

This rearrangement joins TRBV20-1 to TRBJ1-5; 7 bases match TRBD1. Germline V lookup: CDR1 DFQATT, CDR2 SNEGSKA (reference sequence). The CDR3 has 14 residues. With V trimmed by 3 bases and J by 4 bases, 6 bases remained unmatched. CDR3 residues: CSASRTTGNQPQHF. In DNA form, the CDR3 reads TGCAGTGCTAGTCGCACGACAGGGAATCAGCCCCAGCATTTT.